This TCR beta chain came from a study of blood T cell repertoires in COVID-19. V was pared by 5 bases and J by 12 bases, with 16 bases between. The CDR3 spans 11 residues. Germline V gives CDR1 SQVTM, CDR2 ANQGSEA. Produced via immunoSEQ multiplex PCR; TCRdb's table is partial and in-frame only. The table records roughly 250,000 clones, roughly 90% of them present only once. The specimen sequenced was PBMCs or T cells enriched from blood (not recorded which). This chain joins TRBV29-1 and TRBJ1-2, with D possibly TRBD1 on 5 matching bases. The source is a man aged 40-49 years who had recovered from COVID-19. The CDR3 region is CSVRGFDSHTF. The DNA for the CDR3 is TGCAGCGTTCGGGGGTTCGATTCTCACACCTTC. The full variable domain, rest sourced from reference TRBV29-1 and TRBJ1-2, is SAVISQKPSRDICQRGTSLTIQCQVDSQVTMMFWYRQQPGQSLTLIATANQGSEATYESGFVIDKFPISRPNLTFSTLTVSNMSPEDSSIYLCSVRGFDSHTFGSGTRLTVV.